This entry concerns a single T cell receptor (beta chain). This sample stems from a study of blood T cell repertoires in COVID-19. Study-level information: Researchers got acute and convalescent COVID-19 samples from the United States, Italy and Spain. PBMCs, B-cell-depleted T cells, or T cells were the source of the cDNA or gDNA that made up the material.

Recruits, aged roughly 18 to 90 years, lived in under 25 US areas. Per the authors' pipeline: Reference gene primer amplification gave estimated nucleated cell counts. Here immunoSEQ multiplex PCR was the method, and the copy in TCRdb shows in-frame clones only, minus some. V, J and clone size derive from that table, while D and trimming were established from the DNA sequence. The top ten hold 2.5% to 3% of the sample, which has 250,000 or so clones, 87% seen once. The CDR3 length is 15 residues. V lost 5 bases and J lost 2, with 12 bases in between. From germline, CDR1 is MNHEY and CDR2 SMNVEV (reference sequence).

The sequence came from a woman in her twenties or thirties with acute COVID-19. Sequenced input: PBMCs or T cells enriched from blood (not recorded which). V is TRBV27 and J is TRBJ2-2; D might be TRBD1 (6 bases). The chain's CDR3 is CASSLRDTNTGELFF. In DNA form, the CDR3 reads TGTGCCAGCAGTCTCCGGGACACTAACACCGGGGAGCTGTTTTTT.